Detailed here is one T cell receptor (beta chain). The sample contains more than one DNA sequence encoding this CDR3. Sequencing used immunoSEQ multiplex PCR; TCRdb keeps in-frame clones, though not all of them. This sample yields 15,000 to 20,000 clones, of which roughly 89% are seen a single time; about 5.8% belongs to the top ten. The CDR3 loop spans 15 amino acids. The germline CDR1 and CDR2 sequences are SGHTA and FQGNSA. The J segment lost 6 bases and the V segment lost 5 bases, leaving 5 bases of the junction unmatched. This specimen comes from a study of T cell changes during pregnancy in multiple sclerosis.

The genes are TRBV7-2 and TRBJ2-1, with 12 positions matching TRBD1. This sample comprised CD8+ T cells from peripheral blood mononuclear cells, obtained in the third trimester of pregnancy. This sequence was found in a female donor in good health, enrolled as a control in a pregnancy study. The CDR3 DNA follows: TGTGCCAGCAGCCCCGGGACAGGGGGCATCAATGAGCAGTTCTTC. Its translation: CASSPGTGGINEQFF. The full variable domain, completed using reference TRBV7-2 and TRBJ2-1, is GAGVSQSPSNKVTEKGKDVELRCDPISGHTALYWYRQSLGQGLEFLIYFQGNSAPDKSGLPSDRFSAERTGGSVSTLTIQRTQQEDSAVYLCASSPGTGGINEQFFGPGTRLTVL.